A single sample gave rise to the 22 T cell receptor beta chains below, sequenced in a study of graft-versus-host responses after intestinal transplantation. Tissue processing of the graft released intraepithelial and lamina propria lymphocytes from it. Only in-frame clones appear in the TCRdb table, and some are missing; sequencing was by immunoSEQ multiplex PCR. The sample contains 37,000 or so clones, around 90% of which appear only once. This material consisted of ileum tissue, taken 200 to 210 days after intestinal transplant. All receptors come from a human patient who received an intestinal transplant, so some T cells may come from the graft donor.

The chain recombines TRBV5-1 with TRBJ2-3; weak D call: TRBD1 (5 bases). The germline gives CDR1 SGHRS, CDR2 YFSETQ. V shed 1 base and J shed 1 base, with 7 bases lying between them. The length of the CDR3 is 14 residues. This CDR3 reads CASSLPTGTDTQYF. The CDR3 nucleotides are TGCGCCAGCAGCTTGCCGACAGGCACAGATACGCAGTATTTT. The variable domain in full, completed from reference TRBV5-1 and TRBJ2-3, reads KAGVTQTPRYLIKTRGQQVTLSCSPISGHRSVSWYQQTPGQGLQFLFEYFSETQRNKGNFPGRFSGRQFSNSRSEMNVSTLELGDSALYLCASSLPTGTDTQYFGPGTRLTVL.

The genes are TRBV10-3 and TRBJ1-1; TRBD1 matches 9 bases. This CDR3 is 14 amino acids long. Germline CDR1 reads ENHRY; CDR2 reads SYGVKD. With V trimmed by 4 bases and J by 4 bases, 4 bases remained unmatched. CDR3 loop: CAISGTGETTEAFF. As DNA, the CDR3 is TGTGCCATCAGTGGGACAGGGGAGACCACTGAAGCTTTCTTT.

The genes are TRBV11-2 and TRBJ2-5; unclear D gene. The CDR3 sequence is 13 residues long. From germline, CDR1 is SGHAT and CDR2 FQNNGV. V was cut by 2 bases and J by 1 base, with 5 bases left in between. The chain's CDR3 is CASSLSTQETQYF. The CDR3 nucleotides are TGTGCCAGCAGCTTAAGTACCCAAGAGACCCAGTACTTC.

The chain is built from TRBV6-5 and TRBJ1-2, with D possibly TRBD1 on 5 matching bases. Trimming removed 6 bases from V and 8 bases from J, with 22 bases in between. The CDR3 has 15 amino acids. Per the germline V gene, CDR1 is MNHEY and CDR2 is SVGAGI. The CDR3 nucleotides are TGTGCCAGCAGCCCACCGGGGACGTCGGTGCGGGGCTACACCTTC. This sequence encodes CASSPPGTSVRGYTF.

This chain links TRBV7-2 with TRBJ1-2, with TRBD1 matching 9 bases. The J segment lost 6 bases and the V segment lost 6 bases, leaving 17 bases of the junction unmatched. Germline V CDR1 and CDR2: SGHTA, FQGNSA. The CDR3 is 17 amino acids. DNA for the CDR3: TGTGCCAGCAGTTTAAGGGGCGGGACAGGGACTCAAAATGGCTACACCTTC. Its translation is CASSLRGGTGTQNGYTF.

This chain connects TRBV2 to TRBJ1-6; D is undetermined. The CDR3 extends over 14 amino acids. Germline values: CDR1 SNHLY, CDR2 FYNNEI. The V and J ends lost 4 bases and 7 bases respectively, with 11 bases between them. The CDR3 region is CASSARTSNSPLHF. CDR3 nucleotides: TGTGCCAGCAGTGCCAGGACCTCGAATTCACCCCTCCACTTT.

This rearrangement joins TRBV27 to TRBJ2-7; D may be TRBD2 (7 bases). Trimming took 4 bases from V and 6 from J, leaving 19 bases between them. CDR3 length equals 15 residues. Germline V gene lookup returns CDR1 MNHEY and CDR2 SMNVEV (reference sequence). The CDR3 reads CASSSLVGGPFEQYF. DNA for the CDR3: TGTGCCAGCAGTTCCCTAGTGGGGGGGCCCTTCGAGCAGTACTTC.

The CDR3 region is CAINPTGSSSSEQYF. In DNA form, the CDR3 reads TGTGCCATCAACCCTACGGGGTCCTCCTCCAGCGAGCAGTACTTC. The chain couples TRBV10-3 to TRBJ2-7; TRBD2 might be the D (5 bases). The CDR3 extends over 15 amino acids. The V and J ends lost 7 bases and 6 bases respectively, with 22 bases between them. Germline assignment: CDR1 ENHRY and CDR2 SYGVKD.

The chain combines TRBV6-1 with TRBJ1-3, with D tentatively TRBD1 (6 bases). This CDR3 comprises 12 residues. CDR1 and CDR2 from the germline V gene are MNHNS and SASEGT. V was pared by 8 bases and J by 4 bases, with 9 bases between. The CDR3 reads CASLQGGNTIYF. The CDR3 DNA sequence: TGTGCCAGCCTACAGGGCGGAAACACCATATATTTT.

The V gene is TRBV5-4, the J gene TRBJ2-3; the D call may be TRBD1 or TRBD2 (5 bases each). V lost 0 bases to trimming and J lost 8 bases, with 13 bases between them. Per germline, CDR1 SGHNT and CDR2 YYREEE (reference sequence). CDR3 length equals 14 residues. DNA of the CDR3: TGTGCCAGCAGCTTGGCATGGGAGAGGGGTACGCAGTATTTT. Residues: CASSLAWERGTQYF.

The rearrangement links TRBV11-2 to TRBJ2-2, with D perhaps TRBD1 or TRBD2 (6 bases each). Germline V gives CDR1 SGHAT, CDR2 FQNNGV. The CDR3 runs 15 residues. Between the trimmed V and J ends, which lost 4 bases and 13 bases, there was a span of 22 bases. For the CDR3, the DNA is TGTGCCAGCAGCTCACACCGGGACACCCGGCGGGGGCTGTTTTTT. It encodes CASSSHRDTRRGLFF.

The chain has TRBV21-1 and TRBJ2-2; TRBD2 was called by the table and not checked on the DNA. TRBV21-1 counts as a pseudogene. This CDR3 contains 16 residues. The CDR3: CASSKGRGPRTGELFF. The CDR3 DNA sequence: TGTGCCAGCAGCAAAGGCCGCGGCCCGAGGACCGGGGAGCTGTTTTTT.

The table lists this clone with a few counts. The gene calls are TRBV6-6 and TRBJ1-3; 7 bases map to TRBD1. V gave up 2 bases and J gave up 7 bases; unmatched junction bases: 8. CDR1 is MNHNY, CDR2 SVGAGI, per germline (reference sequence). The CDR3 spans 15 residues. CDR3 in amino acids: CASSYGGTVRNTIYF. CDR3 coding DNA: TGTGCCAGCAGTTACGGCGGGACAGTGCGCAACACCATATATTTT.

This sequence joins TRBV5-1 and TRBJ2-3, with 7 nucleotides matching TRBD2. Germline CDR1 reads SGHRS; CDR2 reads YFSETQ. The CDR3 contains 15 residues. V lost 0 bases and J lost 4; bases outside the gene matches: 5. CDR3 protein: CASSLVAGVPDTQYF. CDR3 coding DNA: TGCGCCAGCAGCTTGGTTGCGGGAGTGCCAGATACGCAGTATTTT.

This chain links TRBV11-2 with TRBJ1-2; no clear D gene. Germline CDR1 is SGHAT and CDR2 is FQNNGV. V dropped 1 base and J dropped 0 bases, with 9 bases sitting between them. This CDR3 is 15 amino acids long. CDR3 nucleotide sequence: TGTGCCAGCAGCTTAGGCGGCAGTACTAACTATGGCTACACCTTC. Protein product: CASSLGGSTNYGYTF.

This clone was seen only once. As DNA, the CDR3 is TGTGCCAGCAGCCAAGCCCTCGATCCCTACAATGAGCAGTTCTTC. Amino acids: CASSQALDPYNEQFF. This chain links TRBV4-2 with TRBJ2-1, with D hard to call. CDR3 length: 15 residues. The germline V gene has CDR1 LGHNA and CDR2 YNFKEQ. V was shortened by 1 base and J by 2 bases, with 9 bases between the two germline ends.

The V and J genes are TRBV28 and TRBJ2-3, with no clear D. Looked up from germline, CDR1 is MDHEN and CDR2 is SYDVKM. The CDR3 contains 13 residues. Trimming cost V 7 bases and J 10 bases, with 18 bases left between them. The CDR3 loop reads CASTVPNEDSQYF. CDR3 DNA sequence: TGTGCCAGCACCGTTCCCAATGAGGATTCGCAGTATTTT.

V is TRBV20-1 and J is TRBJ2-1; D is ambiguous. CDR1 and CDR2 from the germline V gene are DFQATT and SNEGSKA (reference sequence). The germline V and J ends were trimmed by 1 base and 3 bases, with 1 base remaining between them. The CDR3 consists of 11 residues. The DNA for the CDR3 is TGCAGTGCTAGAGGCTACAATGAGCAGTTCTTC. Translated, it gives CSARGYNEQFF.

V gene TRBV11-2 combines with J gene TRBJ1-5; D remains unclear. The CDR3 runs 13 residues. Trimming left V 3 bases short and J 2 bases short, with 5 bases between. From germline, CDR1 is SGHAT and CDR2 FQNNGV. CDR3 residues: CASSFAGNQPQHF. The CDR3 DNA is TGTGCCAGCAGCTTCGCAGGCAATCAGCCCCAGCATTTT.

This clone was seen just once. V gene TRBV29-1 combines with J gene TRBJ2-2; 11 positions match TRBD2. The CDR3 runs to 14 residues. In germline, CDR1 is SQVTM, CDR2 ANQGSEA. The V gene end was trimmed by 4 bases and the J gene end by 4 bases; junction bases not matched to a gene: 2. CDR3 in DNA: TGCAGCGTTGTTGGACTAGCGGGCACCGGGGAGCTGTTTTTT. Translated: CSVVGLAGTGELFF.

The J gene is TRBJ2-5, the V gene TRBV5-1; perhaps TRBD2 as D (5 bases). V lost 1 base to trimming and J lost 2 bases, with 9 bases between them. CDR3 length: 14 amino acids. CDR1 and CDR2 from the germline V gene are SGHRS and YFSETQ. The CDR3 sequence: CASSLRTPQETQYF. In DNA form, the CDR3 reads TGCGCCAGCAGCTTGCGGACTCCACAAGAGACCCAGTACTTC.

The chain links TRBV6-5 to TRBJ1-3, with D perhaps matching TRBD1 (6 bases). Germline loops: CDR1 MNHEY, CDR2 SVGAGI. V was shortened by 5 bases and J by 8 bases, with 19 bases between the two germline ends. The CDR3 sequence is 15 residues long. The CDR3 protein is CASSRRGFSGDTIYF. The CDR3 DNA follows: TGTGCCAGCAGTCGCAGGGGATTCTCGGGTGACACCATATATTTT.